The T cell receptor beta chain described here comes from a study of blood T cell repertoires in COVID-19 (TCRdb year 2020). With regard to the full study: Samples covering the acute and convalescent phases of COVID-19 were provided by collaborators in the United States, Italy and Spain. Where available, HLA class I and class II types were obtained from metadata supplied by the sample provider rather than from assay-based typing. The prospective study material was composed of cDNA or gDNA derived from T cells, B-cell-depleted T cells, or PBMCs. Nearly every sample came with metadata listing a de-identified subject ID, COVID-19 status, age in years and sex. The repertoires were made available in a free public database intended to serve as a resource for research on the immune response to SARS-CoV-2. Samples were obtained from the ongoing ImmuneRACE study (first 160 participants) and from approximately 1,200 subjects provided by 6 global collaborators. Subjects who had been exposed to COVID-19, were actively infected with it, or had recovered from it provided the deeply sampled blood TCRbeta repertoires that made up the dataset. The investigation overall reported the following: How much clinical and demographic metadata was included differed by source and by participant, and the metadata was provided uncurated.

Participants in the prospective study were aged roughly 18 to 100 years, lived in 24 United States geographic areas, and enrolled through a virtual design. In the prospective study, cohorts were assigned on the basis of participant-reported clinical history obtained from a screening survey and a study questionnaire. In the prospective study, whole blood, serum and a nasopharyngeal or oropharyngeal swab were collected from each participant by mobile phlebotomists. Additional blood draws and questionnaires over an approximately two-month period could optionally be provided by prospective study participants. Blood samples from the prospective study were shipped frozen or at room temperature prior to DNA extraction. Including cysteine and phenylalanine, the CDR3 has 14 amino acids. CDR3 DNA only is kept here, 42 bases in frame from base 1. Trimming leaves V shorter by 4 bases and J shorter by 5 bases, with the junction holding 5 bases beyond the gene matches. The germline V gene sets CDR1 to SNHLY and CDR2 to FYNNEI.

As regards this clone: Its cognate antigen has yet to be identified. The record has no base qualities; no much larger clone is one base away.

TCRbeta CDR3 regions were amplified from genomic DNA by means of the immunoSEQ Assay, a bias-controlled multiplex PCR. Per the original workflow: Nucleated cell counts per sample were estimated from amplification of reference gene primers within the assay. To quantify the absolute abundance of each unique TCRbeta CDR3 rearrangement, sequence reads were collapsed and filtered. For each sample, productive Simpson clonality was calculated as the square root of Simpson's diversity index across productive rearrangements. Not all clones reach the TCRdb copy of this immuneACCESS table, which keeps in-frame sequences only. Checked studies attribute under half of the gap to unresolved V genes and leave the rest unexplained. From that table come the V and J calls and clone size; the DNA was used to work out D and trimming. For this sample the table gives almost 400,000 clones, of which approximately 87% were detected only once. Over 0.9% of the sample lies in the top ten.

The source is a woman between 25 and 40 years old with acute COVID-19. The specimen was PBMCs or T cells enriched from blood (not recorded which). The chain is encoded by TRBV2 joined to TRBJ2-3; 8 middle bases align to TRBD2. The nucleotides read TGTGCCAGCAGTGGTGGGCGGGGGGTAGATACGCAGTATTTT. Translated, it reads CASSGGRGVDTQYF.